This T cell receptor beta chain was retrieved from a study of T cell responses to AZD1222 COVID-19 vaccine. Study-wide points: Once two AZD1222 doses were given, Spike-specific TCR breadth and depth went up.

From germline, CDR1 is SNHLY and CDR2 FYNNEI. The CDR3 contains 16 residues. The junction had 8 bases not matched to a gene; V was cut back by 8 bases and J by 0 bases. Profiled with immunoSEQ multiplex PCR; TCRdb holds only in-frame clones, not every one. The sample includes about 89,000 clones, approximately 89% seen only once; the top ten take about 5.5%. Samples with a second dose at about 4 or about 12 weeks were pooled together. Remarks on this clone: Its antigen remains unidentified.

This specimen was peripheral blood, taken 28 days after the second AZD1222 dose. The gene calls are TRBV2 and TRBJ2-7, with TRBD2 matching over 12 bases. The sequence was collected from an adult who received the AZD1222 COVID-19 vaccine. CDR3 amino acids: CASFTTSGRSSYEQYF. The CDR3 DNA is TGTGCCAGCTTCACCACTAGCGGGAGGAGCTCCTACGAGCAGTACTTC.